The source of this T cell receptor (beta chain) is a study of T cells in Graves' hyperthyroidism and ophthalmopathy. General study findings and limits: Ophthalmopathy onset followed model prediction by a median around six months. From stable hyperthyroidism, ophthalmopathy was separated by a 13 V-J model. Blood also showed most of the thyroid clonotypes that were expanded above 0.001.

The CDR3 runs 15 residues. V was pared by 5 bases and J by 4 bases, with 4 bases of the junction left unmatched. Germline V gene sequence: CDR1 SGHTA, CDR2 FQGNSA. About this clonotype: Its antigen is as yet unknown.

TCR beta CDR3 regions were amplified from RNA transcripts. First-round RT-PCR of the TCR CDR3 relied on the HTBI primer set. TCRdb ran MiXCR on the multiplex PCR reads and lists one entry per CDR3 protein. The table has 500,000 to 800,000 distinct CDR3 sequences, over 40% seen once. Every diagnosis used clinical symptoms, serum thyroxine and TRAb, thyroid ultrasound and orbital computed tomography. The sequencing sample was made of peripheral blood or thyroid tissue (not recorded which). The chain carries TRBV7-2 and TRBJ2-1, with 11 bases aligning to TRBD2. The receptor's source is an adult man with Graves' disease, either hyperthyroidism or ophthalmopathy (not recorded which). The CDR3 DNA follows: TGTGCCAGCAGCACCCGGACTAGCGGGTACAATGAGCAGTTCTTC. It encodes CASSTRTSGYNEQFF.